The T cell receptor (beta chain) under discussion was sequenced for a study of CD8 T cells in Susac syndrome. Findings of the study overall: The TCR sequencing and HLA analysis in the study involved a relatively small number of individuals, as the study acknowledged.

With random hexamers, 0.5 to 1 ug RNA was reverse transcribed. Amplification of TCR beta CDR3 across 54 Vbeta and 13 Jbeta was performed with immunoSEQ multiplex PCR. In TCRdb, the immunoSEQ multiplex PCR reads were re-called with MiXCR into one record per CDR3 protein. The sample carries about 210,000 distinct CDR3 sequences, 95% recorded once. For this clonotype: As yet, its antigen is unknown.

Germline CDR1 is SGHNT and CDR2 is YYREEE (reference sequence). This CDR3 spans 15 amino acids. Trimming took 5 bases from V and 4 from J, leaving 16 bases between them. Control patients had untreated stable or active relapsing-remitting multiple sclerosis by revised McDonald criteria. The clonotype comes from a human donor with multiple sclerosis. Sequencing was carried out using CD4+ T cells from PBMCs. The chain has TRBV5-4 and TRBJ2-1; D remains ambiguous. DNA of the CDR3: TGTGCCAGCAGTATGGACGGCCGGGCTTACAATGAGCAGTTCTTC. The encoded protein is CASSMDGRAYNEQFF.